This TCR beta chain was sequenced for a study of blood T cell repertoires in COVID-19. This clone has only a few counts. The table came from immunoSEQ multiplex PCR; TCRdb's copy has only in-frame clones and leaves some out. The profile shows approximately 97,000 clones, 87% of them singletons. V dropped 0 bases and J dropped 5 bases, with 14 bases sitting between them. The CDR3 is 16 amino acids. CDR1 MGHRA and CDR2 YSYEKL come from the germline V gene. The specimen sequenced was peripheral blood. The source is a man aged 45 to 65 with active COVID-19. This chain joins TRBV4-1 and TRBJ1-3; D remains ambiguous. The CDR3 DNA follows: TGCGCCAGCAGCCAAGAAACGGCGGCCCCCCGAAACACCATATATTTT. Its protein product is CASSQETAAPRNTIYF.